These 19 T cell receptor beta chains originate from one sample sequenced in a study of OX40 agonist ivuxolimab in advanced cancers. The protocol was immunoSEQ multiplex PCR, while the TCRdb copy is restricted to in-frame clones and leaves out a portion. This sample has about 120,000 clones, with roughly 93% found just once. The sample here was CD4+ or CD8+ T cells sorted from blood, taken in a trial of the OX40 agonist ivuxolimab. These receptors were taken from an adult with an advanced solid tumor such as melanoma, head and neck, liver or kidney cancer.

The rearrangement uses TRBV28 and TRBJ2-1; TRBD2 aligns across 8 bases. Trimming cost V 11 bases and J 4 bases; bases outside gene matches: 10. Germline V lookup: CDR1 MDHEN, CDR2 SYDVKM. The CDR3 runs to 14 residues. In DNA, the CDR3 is TGTGCCGCAGCGGGGGCTTTAACTTACAATGAGCAGTTCTTC. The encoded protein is CAAAGALTYNEQFF.

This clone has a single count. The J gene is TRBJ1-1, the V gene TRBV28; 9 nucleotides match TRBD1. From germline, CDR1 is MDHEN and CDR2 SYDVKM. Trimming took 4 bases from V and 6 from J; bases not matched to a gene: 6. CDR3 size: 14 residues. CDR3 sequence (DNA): TGTGCCAGCAGTTCCCCGGGACAGGGCTCTGAAGCTTTCTTT. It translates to CASSSPGQGSEAFF.

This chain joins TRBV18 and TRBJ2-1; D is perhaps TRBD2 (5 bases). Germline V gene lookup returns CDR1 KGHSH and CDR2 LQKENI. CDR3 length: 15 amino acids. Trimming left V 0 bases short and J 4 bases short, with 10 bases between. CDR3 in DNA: TGTGCCAGCTCACCACCGACGGGAAGTTACAATGAGCAGTTCTTC. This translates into CASSPPTGSYNEQFF. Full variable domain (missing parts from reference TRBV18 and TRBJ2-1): NAGVMQNPRHLVRRRGQEARLRCSPMKGHSHVYWYRQLPEEGLKFMVYLQKENIIDESGMPKERFSAEFPKEGPSILRIQQVVRGDSAAYFCASSPPTGSYNEQFFGPGTRLTVL.

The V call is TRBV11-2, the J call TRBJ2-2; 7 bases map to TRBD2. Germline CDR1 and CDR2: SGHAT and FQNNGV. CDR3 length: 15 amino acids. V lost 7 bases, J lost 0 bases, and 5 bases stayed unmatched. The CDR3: CASTLGGANTGELFF. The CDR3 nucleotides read TGTGCCAGCACCCTGGGGGGGGCGAACACCGGGGAGCTGTTTTTT.

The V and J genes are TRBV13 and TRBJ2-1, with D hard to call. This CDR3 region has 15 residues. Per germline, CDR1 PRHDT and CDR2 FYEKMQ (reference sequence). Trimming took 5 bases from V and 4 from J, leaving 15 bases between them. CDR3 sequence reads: CASSGILDGYNEQFF. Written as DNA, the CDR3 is TGTGCCAGCAGCGGCATCCTAGACGGGTACAATGAGCAGTTCTTC.

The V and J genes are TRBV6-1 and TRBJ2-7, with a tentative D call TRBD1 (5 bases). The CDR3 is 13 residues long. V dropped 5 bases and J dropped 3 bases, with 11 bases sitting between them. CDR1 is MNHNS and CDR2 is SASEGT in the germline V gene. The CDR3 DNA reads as TGTGCCAGCAGTTCTGACAGCCTCTACGAGCAGTACTTC. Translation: CASSSDSLYEQYF.

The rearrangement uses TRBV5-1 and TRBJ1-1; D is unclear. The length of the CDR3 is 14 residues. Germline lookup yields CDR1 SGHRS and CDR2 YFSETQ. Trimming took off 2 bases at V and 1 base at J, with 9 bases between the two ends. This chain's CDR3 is CASSLAATNTEAFF. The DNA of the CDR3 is TGCGCCAGCAGCTTAGCAGCCACGAACACTGAAGCTTTCTTT. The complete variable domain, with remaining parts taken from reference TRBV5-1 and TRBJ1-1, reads KAGVTQTPRYLIKTRGQQVTLSCSPISGHRSVSWYQQTPGQGLQFLFEYFSETQRNKGNFPGRFSGRQFSNSRSEMNVSTLELGDSALYLCASSLAATNTEAFFGQGTRLTVV.

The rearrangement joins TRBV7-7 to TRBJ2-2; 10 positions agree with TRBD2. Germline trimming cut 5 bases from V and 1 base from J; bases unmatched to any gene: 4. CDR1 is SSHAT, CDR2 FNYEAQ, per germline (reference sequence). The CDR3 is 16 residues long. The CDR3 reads CASSPAGGLNTGELFF. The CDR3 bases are TGTGCCAGCAGCCCAGCGGGGGGGCTGAACACCGGGGAGCTGTTTTTT.

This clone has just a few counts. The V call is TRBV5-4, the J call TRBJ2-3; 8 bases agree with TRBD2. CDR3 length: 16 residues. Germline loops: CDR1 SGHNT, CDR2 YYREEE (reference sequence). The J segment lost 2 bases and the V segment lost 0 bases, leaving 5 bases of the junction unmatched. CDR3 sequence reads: CASSLDGGGNTDTQYF. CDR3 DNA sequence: TGTGCCAGCAGCTTGGACGGGGGGGGAAACACAGATACGCAGTATTTT.

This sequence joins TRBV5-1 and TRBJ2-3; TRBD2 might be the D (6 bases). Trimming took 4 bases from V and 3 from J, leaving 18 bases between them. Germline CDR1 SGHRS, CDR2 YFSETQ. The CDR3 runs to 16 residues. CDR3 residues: CASSHQTGGGTDTQYF. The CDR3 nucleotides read TGCGCCAGCAGCCATCAAACAGGAGGAGGGACAGATACGCAGTATTTT.

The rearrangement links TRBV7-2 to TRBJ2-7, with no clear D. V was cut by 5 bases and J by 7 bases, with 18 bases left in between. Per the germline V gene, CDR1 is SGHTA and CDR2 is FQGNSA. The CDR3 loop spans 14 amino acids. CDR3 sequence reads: CASSTMASGREQYF. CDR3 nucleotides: TGTGCCAGCAGCACCATGGCATCCGGACGGGAGCAGTACTTC. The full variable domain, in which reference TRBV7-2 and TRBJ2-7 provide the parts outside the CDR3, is GAGVSQSPSNKVTEKGKDVELRCDPISGHTALYWYRQSLGQGLEFLIYFQGNSAPDKSGLPSDRFSAERTGGSVSTLTIQRTQQEDSAVYLCASSTMASGREQYFGPGTRLTVT.

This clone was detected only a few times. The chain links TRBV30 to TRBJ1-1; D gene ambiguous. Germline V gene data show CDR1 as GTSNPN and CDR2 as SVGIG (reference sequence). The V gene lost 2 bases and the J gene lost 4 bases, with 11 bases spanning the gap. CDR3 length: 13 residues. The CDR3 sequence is CAWSLLGSTEAFF. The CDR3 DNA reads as TGTGCCTGGAGTCTCCTAGGGAGCACTGAAGCTTTCTTT.

CDR3 bases: TGTGCCAGCAGGGGCCGGGGACAGTTCAATCAGCCCCAGCATTTT. Protein: CASRGRGQFNQPQHF. The J gene is TRBJ1-5, the V gene TRBV2, with 7 bases matching TRBD1. Losses at the gene ends were 6 bases for V and 3 bases for J; bases not matched to a gene: 8. Germline V lookup: CDR1 SNHLY, CDR2 FYNNEI. This CDR3 comprises 15 residues.

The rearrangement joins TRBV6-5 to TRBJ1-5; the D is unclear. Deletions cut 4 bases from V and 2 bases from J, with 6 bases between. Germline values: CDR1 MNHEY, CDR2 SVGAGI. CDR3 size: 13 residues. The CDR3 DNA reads TGTGCCAGCAGTTTCAGAGGCAATCAGCCCCAGCATTTT. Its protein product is CASSFRGNQPQHF.

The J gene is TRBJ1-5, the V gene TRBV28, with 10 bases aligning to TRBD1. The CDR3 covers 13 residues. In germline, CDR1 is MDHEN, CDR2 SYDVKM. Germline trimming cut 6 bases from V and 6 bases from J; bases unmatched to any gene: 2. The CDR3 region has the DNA TGTGCCAGCAGACGGACAGGGGGTCAGCCCCAGCATTTT. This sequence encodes CASRRTGGQPQHF. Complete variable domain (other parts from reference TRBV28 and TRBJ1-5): DVKVTQSSRYLVKRTGEKVFLECVQDMDHENMFWYRQDPGLGLRLIYFSYDVKMKEKGDIPEGYSVSREKKERFSLILESASTNQTSMYLCASRRTGGQPQHFGDGTRLSIL.

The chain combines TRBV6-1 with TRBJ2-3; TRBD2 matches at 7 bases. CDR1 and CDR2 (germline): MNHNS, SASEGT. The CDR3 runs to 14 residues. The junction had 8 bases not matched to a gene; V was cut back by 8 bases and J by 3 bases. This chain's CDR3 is CASGREGLTDTQYF. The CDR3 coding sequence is TGTGCCAGCGGTAGGGAGGGGTTAACAGATACGCAGTATTTT.

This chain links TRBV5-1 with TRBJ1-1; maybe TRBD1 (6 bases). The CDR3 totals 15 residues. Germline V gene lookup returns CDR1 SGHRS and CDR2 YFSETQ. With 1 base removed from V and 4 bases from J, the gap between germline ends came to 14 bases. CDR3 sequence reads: CASSLRPGEGTEAFF. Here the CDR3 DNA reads TGCGCCAGCAGCTTGCGGCCAGGGGAGGGCACTGAAGCTTTCTTT.

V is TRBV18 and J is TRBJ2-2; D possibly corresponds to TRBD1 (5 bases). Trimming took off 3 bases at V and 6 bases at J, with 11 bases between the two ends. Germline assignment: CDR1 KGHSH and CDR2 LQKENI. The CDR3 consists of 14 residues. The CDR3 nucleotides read TGTGCCAGCTCACCCCAGCAGGGTTCCGGGGAGCTGTTTTTT. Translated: CASSPQQGSGELFF.

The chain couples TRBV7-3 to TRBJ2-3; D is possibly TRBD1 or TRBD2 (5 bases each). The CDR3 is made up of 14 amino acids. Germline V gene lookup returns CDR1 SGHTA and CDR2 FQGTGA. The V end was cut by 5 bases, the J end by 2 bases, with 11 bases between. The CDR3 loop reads CASSPRDPTDTQYF. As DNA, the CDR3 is TGTGCCAGCAGCCCCCGGGACCCCACAGATACGCAGTATTTT.